Below are 27 T cell receptor beta chains sequenced from a single sample in a study of vaccination effects on CD4 cells after COVID-19 (dated by TCRdb to 2022 to 2024). No antigens are known for them. The ViraFEST assay stimulated PBMC with viral peptide pools and then used TCR sequencing to identify antigen-specific CD4+ T cell clonotypes by expansion. After less than eleven days of culture, CD4+ T cells were isolated with the EasySep CD4+ T cell isolation kit. Healthy vaccine recipients had no prior SARS-CoV-2 infection, confirmed by negative nucleocapsid antibodies before and after vaccination. Receptors were amplified or captured by the immunoSEQ multiplex PCR assay. What TCRdb holds here is the immuneACCESS table cut down to in-frame rearrangements. Part of the clones is not present; checked against another copy, under half of the missing clones reflect an unresolved V gene, and the others are unexplained. The sample contains about 20,000 clones, approximately 70% of them found a single time. The leading ten clones occupy approximately 8.5% of the sample.

Sequencing used CD4+ T cells from PBMCs cultured with HCoV-NL63 spike peptides, obtained before COVID-19 vaccination. What this sample's cell subset or site label stands for: HCoV-NL63 spike overlapping peptide pool stimulation. Source of these receptors: a human donor who received a COVID-19 vaccine.

CDR3 nucleotides: TGTGCCAGCAGCGGACGGGGACAGAGCTTAATCTACGAGCAGTACTTC. Protein sequence: CASSGRGQSLIYEQYF. The genes are TRBV7-2 and TRBJ2-7; TRBD1 matches at 7 bases. This CDR3 has 16 amino acids. Germline V gene lookup returns CDR1 SGHTA and CDR2 FQGNSA. Trimming took 5 bases from V and 3 from J; bases not matched to a gene: 13.

This chain connects TRBV9 to TRBJ1-2, with D tentatively TRBD1 (5 bases). Germline CDR1 is SGDLS and CDR2 is YYNGEE. The ends were cut back, 4 bases at V and 4 bases at J, with 17 bases in the middle. The CDR3 extends over 15 amino acids. Here the CDR3 reads CASSPTSGLTYGYTF. The CDR3 DNA reads TGTGCCAGCAGCCCAACATCGGGACTGACCTATGGCTACACCTTC.

This chain uses TRBV5-1 with TRBJ1-2; D perhaps matches TRBD1 (6 bases). CDR1 is SGHRS and CDR2 is YFSETQ in the germline V gene. V was clipped by 6 bases and J by 0 bases, with 18 bases between them. The CDR3 covers 16 residues. CDR3 DNA sequence: TGCGCCAGCACCCCTGGGGGCCGGAGGGCTAACTATGGCTACACCTTC. It yields the protein CASTPGGRRANYGYTF.

The CDR3 nucleotides read TGTGCCAGCAGCCAATGGGACAGGGCGGACAATGAGCAGTTCTTC. Translated, it gives CASSQWDRADNEQFF. The V gene is TRBV3-1 (or the pseudogene TRBV3-2), the J gene TRBJ2-1, with TRBD1 identical over 9 bases. The CDR3 extends over 15 amino acids. CDR1 and CDR2 (germline): LGHDT, YNNKEL (reference sequence). Trimming removed 2 bases from V and 5 bases from J; junction bases left unmatched: 4.

The genes are TRBV7-2 and TRBJ1-1; D gene unclear. Per germline, CDR1 SGHTA and CDR2 FQGNSA. CDR3 length equals 12 residues. Trimming stripped 2 bases from V and 6 bases from J, with 7 bases between. CDR3 loop: CASSLLGSEAFF. The CDR3 DNA reads as TGTGCCAGCAGCTTACTGGGTTCTGAAGCTTTCTTT.

This clone was seen only once. The CDR3 coding sequence is TGTGCCAGTAGTCTGATAACGGGACAGGGGAACATTCAGTACTTC. Protein: CASSLITGQGNIQYF. The rearrangement links TRBV19 to TRBJ2-4, with 10 bases that match TRBD1. The V and J ends lost 5 bases and 7 bases, in that order; junction bases with no gene match: 8. CDR1 is LNHDA and CDR2 is SQIVND in the germline V gene (reference sequence). CDR3 length equals 15 residues.

The chain recombines TRBV5-1 with TRBJ1-3; weak D call: TRBD1 (5 bases). The V gene's germline CDR1 is SGHRS and CDR2 YFSETQ. CDR3 length equals 15 residues. V was pared by 2 bases and J by 3 bases, with 12 bases between. The CDR3 sequence is CASSLEGLSGNTIYF. Written as DNA, the CDR3 is TGCGCCAGCAGCTTAGAGGGGCTCAGTGGAAACACCATATATTTT. Complete variable domain (other parts from reference TRBV5-1 and TRBJ1-3): KAGVTQTPRYLIKTRGQQVTLSCSPISGHRSVSWYQQTPGQGLQFLFEYFSETQRNKGNFPGRFSGRQFSNSRSEMNVSTLELGDSALYLCASSLEGLSGNTIYFGEGSWLTVV.

V and J are TRBV3-1 (or the pseudogene TRBV3-2) and TRBJ2-1; unclear D gene. From germline, CDR1 is LGHDT and CDR2 YNNKEL (reference sequence). The CDR3 loop spans 14 amino acids. V lost 0 bases, J lost 12 bases, and 15 bases lay in between. The CDR3 reads CASSQDQQSHGQFF. The CDR3 DNA reads as TGTGCCAGCAGCCAAGACCAACAGTCACACGGGCAGTTCTTC.

The chain recombines TRBV12-3 or TRBV12-4 with TRBJ2-1, with D hard to call. V lost 3 bases to trimming and J lost 10 bases, with 10 bases between them. This CDR3 is built from 12 residues. The CDR3 DNA is TGTGCCAGCAGTTTGAGATTCGGGGAGCAGTTCTTC. Its protein is CASSLRFGEQFF.

The chain uses TRBV6-5 and TRBJ1-2; 8 bases are a match to TRBD1. The ends lost 7 bases at V and 3 bases at J; junction bases unmatched: 4. CDR1 is MNHEY and CDR2 is SVGAGI in the germline V gene. The CDR3 extends over 13 amino acids. The CDR3 sequence: CASNLQGDYGYTF. CDR3 nucleotide sequence: TGTGCCAGCAACCTACAGGGGGACTATGGCTACACCTTC.

This rearrangement joins TRBV18 to TRBJ1-4; the D is unclear. This CDR3 is built from 14 residues. Germline CDR1 is KGHSH and CDR2 is LQKENI. Trimming cost V 6 bases and J 0 bases, with 8 bases left between them. This chain's CDR3 is CASSATATNEKLFF. In DNA, the CDR3 is TGTGCCAGCTCCGCGACGGCAACTAATGAAAAACTGTTTTTT.

The genes are TRBV19 and TRBJ1-2, with a tentative D call TRBD1 (6 bases). Trimming took off 5 bases at V and 8 bases at J, with 12 bases between the two ends. This CDR3 comprises 12 residues. Germline CDR1 and CDR2: LNHDA and SQIVND (reference sequence). The chain's CDR3 is CASSPQGLGYTF. The CDR3 bases are TGTGCCAGTAGTCCACAGGGTTTAGGCTACACCTTC.

The genes are TRBV6-2 or TRBV6-3 and TRBJ2-1; D unclear. Germline V gene data show CDR1 as MNHEY and CDR2 as SVGEGT. The V gene lost 5 bases and the J gene lost 8 bases, with 13 bases spanning the gap. The length of the CDR3 is 13 residues. In DNA form, the CDR3 reads TGTGCCAGCAGTATCCTGTCCGGTCATGAGCAGTTCTTC. This gives the protein CASSILSGHEQFF.

J is TRBJ1-4 and V is TRBV3-1 (or the pseudogene TRBV3-2), with a weak D call TRBD1 (5 bases). The CDR3 has 16 amino acids. V was pared by 1 base and J by 3 bases, with 12 bases between. CDR1 and CDR2 from the germline V gene are LGHDT and YNNKEL (reference sequence). The CDR3 sequence: CASSQGGMTANEKLFF. Written as DNA, the CDR3 is TGTGCCAGCAGCCAAGGTGGGATGACAGCTAATGAAAAACTGTTTTTT.

The chain recombines TRBV2 with TRBJ2-5; the match to TRBD1 covers 8 bases. This CDR3 comprises 13 residues. Unmatched junction bases numbered 5, after V lost 8 bases and J lost 3 bases. CDR1 and CDR2 (germline): SNHLY, FYNNEI. In DNA, the CDR3 is TGTGCCAGCCTCGGACAGGGAAAAGAGACCCAGTACTTC. This gives the protein CASLGQGKETQYF.

The rearrangement joins TRBV3-1 (or the pseudogene TRBV3-2) to TRBJ2-7; the match to TRBD2 covers 7 bases. Germline V lookup: CDR1 LGHDT, CDR2 YNNKEL (reference sequence). Germline trimming cut 3 bases from V and 2 bases from J; bases unmatched to any gene: 13. CDR3 length: 17 amino acids. The CDR3 bases are TGTGCCAGCAGCCAGGGGGGTCGGCGGGAGAGAACCTACGAGCAGTACTTC. It translates to CASSQGGRRERTYEQYF.

The rearrangement links TRBV12-5 to TRBJ2-2; perhaps TRBD2 as D (7 bases). The CDR3 loop spans 18 amino acids. The V end was cut by 1 base, the J end by 2 bases, with 17 bases between. Germline-derived CDR1 and CDR2 are LGHNT and FRNRAP. The DNA for the CDR3 is TGTGCTAGTGGTTTGGCCCGAGGGGGGGATCCCAACACCGGGGAGCTGTTTTTT. Protein: CASGLARGGDPNTGELFF.

This clone turned up a few times. This rearrangement joins TRBV6-1 to TRBJ2-5, with 13 positions matching TRBD2. This CDR3 is built from 15 residues. Germline V gives CDR1 MNHNS, CDR2 SASEGT. Unmatched junction bases numbered 2, after V lost 2 bases and J lost 5 bases. The CDR3 region has the DNA TGTGCCAGCAGTGAAACTAGCGGGGGGGCCGAGACCCAGTACTTC. Its protein is CASSETSGGAETQYF.

The chain carries TRBV18 and TRBJ1-1; the match to TRBD1 covers 9 bases. V shed 0 bases, J shed 3 bases, and the junction held 14 bases outside the gene matches. This CDR3 region has 19 residues. From germline, CDR1 is KGHSH and CDR2 LQKENI. The CDR3 loop reads CASSPPRRDRALRDTEAFF. In DNA form, the CDR3 reads TGTGCCAGCTCACCACCGCGGAGGGACAGGGCCCTTCGTGACACTGAAGCTTTCTTT.

The chain recombines TRBV2 with TRBJ2-5; D gene uncertain. The germline V and J ends were trimmed by 4 bases and 1 base, with 1 base remaining between them. Germline V lookup: CDR1 SNHLY, CDR2 FYNNEI. The CDR3 consists of 11 residues. This chain's CDR3 is CASSVQETQYF. The DNA of the CDR3 is TGTGCCAGCAGTGTCCAAGAGACCCAGTACTTC.

V and J are TRBV25-1 and TRBJ2-3, with 10 nucleotides matching TRBD2. The CDR3 is 15 amino acids. Germline CDR1 and CDR2: MGHDK and SYGVNS. V shed 5 bases, J shed 6 bases, and the junction held 8 bases outside the gene matches. CDR3 protein: CASSFGLAGVDTQYF. CDR3 in DNA: TGTGCCAGCAGTTTCGGGCTAGCGGGAGTCGATACGCAGTATTTT.

The rearrangement links TRBV10-3 to TRBJ2-1, with 9 nucleotides matching TRBD1. Germline CDR1 and CDR2: ENHRY and SYGVKD. The CDR3 is 15 amino acids. The junction had 6 bases not matched to a gene; V was cut back by 6 bases and J by 3 bases. The CDR3 loop is CAIRGGQGSYNEQFF. CDR3 in DNA: TGTGCCATCAGGGGAGGACAGGGGAGCTACAATGAGCAGTTCTTC.

This chain connects TRBV5-1 to TRBJ1-1; 7 bases match TRBD1. Germline V CDR1 and CDR2: SGHRS, YFSETQ. V was pared by 4 bases and J by 5 bases, with 11 bases of the junction left unmatched. This CDR3 has 15 amino acids. In DNA, the CDR3 is TGCGCCAGCAGCCCACCCAGACAGGGTGGGACTGAAGCTTTCTTT. Its protein product is CASSPPRQGGTEAFF.

V gene TRBV9 combines with J gene TRBJ2-1; 8 positions agree with TRBD2. With 3 bases clipped from V and 10 bases from J, the junction kept 12 bases outside the gene matches. Germline V CDR1 and CDR2: SGDLS, YYNGEE. There are 15 residues in the CDR3. The CDR3 sequence is CASSDASYVAGEQFF. Here the CDR3 DNA reads TGTGCCAGCAGCGACGCCTCATATGTAGCGGGGGAGCAGTTCTTC.

The chain is built from TRBV20-1 and TRBJ1-2; D unresolved. The V gene's germline CDR1 is DFQATT and CDR2 SNEGSKA (reference sequence). Trimming left V 3 bases short and J 3 bases short, with 8 bases between. The CDR3 spans 12 residues. CDR3 loop: CSASLSDYGYTF. Written as DNA, the CDR3 is TGCAGTGCTAGTTTGTCAGACTATGGCTACACCTTC.

The chain couples TRBV4-1 to TRBJ2-1; D gene unclear. Germline V CDR1 and CDR2: MGHRA, YSYEKL. V was clipped by 3 bases and J by 2 bases, with 17 bases between them. The CDR3 spans 17 residues. The CDR3 reads CASSQPRLVRPYNEQFF. The CDR3 DNA reads as TGCGCCAGCAGCCAGCCAAGATTGGTACGGCCCTACAATGAGCAGTTCTTC.

The gene calls are TRBV6-5 and TRBJ2-3, with TRBD2 as a possible D gene (6 bases). Germline lookup yields CDR1 MNHEY and CDR2 SVGAGI. Between the trimmed V and J ends, which lost 7 bases and 2 bases, there was a span of 10 bases. CDR3 length: 13 residues. Written as DNA, the CDR3 is TGTGCCAGCAAGCGGGTAACCACAGATACGCAGTATTTT. It translates to CASKRVTTDTQYF.